This T cell receptor (beta chain) was observed in a study of T cell repertoires in cytomegalovirus infection. Study-wide context: HLA-B-restricted CMV epitopes that are well studied, plus recently identified HLA-C-restricted ones, were used by the study. Indicated by public TCR beta signatures were CMV infection and matching HLA type. Study-wide points: Individuals carrying CMV plus the relevant HLA were identified by cumulative frequency of public TCR beta families. Clonotype analysis showed dominance of the ex vivo response by HLA-C-restricted CMV-specific TCR beta clonotypes.

The CDR3 is 13 amino acids. Germline V gene lookup returns CDR1 SGHVS and CDR2 FQNEAQ. The ends were cut back, 5 bases at V and 1 base at J, with 6 bases in the middle. Via MiXCR, TCRdb re-called the reads, giving one row per CDR3 protein. The sample shows roughly 730,000 distinct CDR3 sequences, around 32% of them seen only once. This clonotype came up many times. Antigen specificity is unknown. The sequence came from a human donor in good health (CMV status not recorded). Some clones in this sample may be carry-over from other donors' samples. The chain uses TRBV7-8 and TRBJ1-3; D is unclear. Sequencing was performed on cultured PBMCs, taken from culture after CMV antigen stimulation. In DNA form, the CDR3 reads TGTGCCAGCAGCGGGTCTTCTGGAAACACCATATATTTT. Protein sequence: CASSGSSGNTIYF.